The T cell receptor (beta chain) under discussion was sequenced for a study of shared clonotypes between healthy human individuals. Whole-study results and caveats: On the whole, naive subsets had larger estimated richness than memory subsets had. Donor scarcity curtailed the genetic and exposure-history diversity represented herein.

Trimming cost V 7 bases and J 3 bases, with 9 bases left between them. The germline V gene has CDR1 MNHNS and CDR2 SASEGT. The CDR3 runs 12 residues. Concerning this clone: Its antigen remains unknown.

Produced via immunoSEQ multiplex PCR; TCRdb's table is partial and in-frame only. Of some 2,000,000 clones detected, roughly 96% appear once; the ten largest clones hold roughly 0.13%. The sequenced material came from naive CD4+ T cells sorted from blood. Subset: CD45RA+ positively selected. The rearrangement links TRBV6-1 to TRBJ1-2, with D hard to call. This sequence was found in a man younger than 30 in good health. CDR3 residues: CASTRTDYGYTF. CDR3 DNA sequence: TGTGCCAGCACTCGGACGGACTATGGCTACACCTTC.